Presented here are 20 T cell receptor beta chains from one specimen sequenced in a study of chemoradiotherapy in HPV16-positive cancers. Profiled with immunoSEQ multiplex PCR; TCRdb holds only in-frame clones, not every one. Of about 4,400 clones listed, roughly 90% are singletons. This specimen was taken from a patient who underwent chemoradiotherapy. These receptors originate from a human donor with HPV-associated anogenital cancer.

The chain carries TRBV25-1 and TRBJ2-6, with 9 bases aligning to TRBD1. Unmatched junction bases numbered 6, after V lost 3 bases and J lost 0 bases. The germline gives CDR1 MGHDK, CDR2 SYGVNS. This CDR3 comprises 18 residues. The chain's CDR3 is CASSEGWDRASGANVLTF. The CDR3 bases are TGTGCCAGCAGTGAGGGATGGGACAGGGCCTCTGGGGCCAACGTCCTGACTTTC.

The chain links TRBV23-1 to TRBJ1-5, with D perhaps matching TRBD1 (5 bases). TRBV23-1 is designated an ORF whose function remains uncertain. This CDR3 is built from 14 residues. V lost 2 bases and J lost 5, with 10 bases in between. The CDR3 loop reads CASSQKTAHQPQHF. The DNA for the CDR3 is TGCGCCAGCAGTCAAAAGACAGCTCATCAGCCCCAGCATTTT.

The chain couples TRBV10-3 to TRBJ2-1; D possibly corresponds to TRBD2 (5 bases). This CDR3 comprises 11 residues. CDR1 and CDR2 from the germline V gene are ENHRY and SYGVKD. V lost 6 bases to trimming and J lost 7 bases, with 7 bases between them. CDR3 DNA sequence: TGTGCCATCAGACTAGAGAATGAGCAGTTCTTC. It specifies CAIRLENEQFF.

This chain links TRBV13 with TRBJ2-7; TRBD2 matches at 11 bases. Trimming took 5 bases from V and 3 from J; bases not matched to a gene: 3. Germline V gene data show CDR1 as PRHDT and CDR2 as FYEKMQ (reference sequence). This CDR3 comprises 14 residues. The CDR3: CASSPGLADYEQYF. The CDR3, as DNA: TGTGCCAGCAGCCCGGGACTAGCGGACTACGAGCAGTACTTC.

V gene TRBV5-4 combines with J gene TRBJ1-4, with D possibly matching TRBD1 (5 bases). Per the germline V gene, CDR1 is SGHNT and CDR2 is YYREEE (reference sequence). V lost 4 bases and J lost 3, with 13 bases in between. This CDR3 is 15 amino acids long. The CDR3 reads CASSPEWGANEKLFF. CDR3 bases: TGTGCCAGCAGCCCAGAGTGGGGGGCTAATGAAAAACTGTTTTTT.

J is TRBJ1-2 and V is TRBV19; unclear D gene. The V and J ends lost 3 bases and 3 bases respectively, with 11 bases between them. The CDR3 runs 14 residues. The germline gives CDR1 LNHDA, CDR2 SQIVND (reference sequence). CDR3 amino acids: CASSIRVVDYGYTF. The DNA of the CDR3 is TGTGCCAGTAGTATTCGAGTAGTCGACTATGGCTACACCTTC.

The CDR3 DNA reads TGTGCCAGCAGCTTCAAATTGACTAACGATGAGCAGTTCTTC. Translation gives CASSFKLTNDEQFF. The chain links TRBV7-9 to TRBJ2-1; D perhaps matches TRBD2 (5 bases). V dropped 3 bases and J dropped 8 bases, with 14 bases sitting between them. Germline values: CDR1 SEHNR, CDR2 FQNEAQ (reference sequence). The CDR3 runs 14 residues. Filled out from reference TRBV7-9 and TRBJ2-1, the complete variable domain reads DTGVSQNPRHKITKRGQNVTFRCDPISEHNRLYWYRQTLGQGPEFLTYFQNEAQLEKSRLLSDRFSAERPKGSFSTLEIQRTEQGDSAMYLCASSFKLTNDEQFFGPGTRLTVL.

This chain uses TRBV30 with TRBJ1-2, with D unclear. CDR3 length equals 10 residues. V shed 4 bases and J shed 5 bases, with 5 bases lying between them. CDR1 is GTSNPN and CDR2 is SVGIG in the germline V gene (reference sequence). CDR3 residues: CAWNRYGYTF. CDR3 DNA: TGTGCCTGGAATCGGTATGGCTACACCTTC.

In DNA form, the CDR3 reads TGTGCCAGCAGCCAACAACAACCTGCGGGGGACACCATATATTTT. Translated, it gives CASSQQQPAGDTIYF. The gene calls are TRBV14 and TRBJ1-3; perhaps TRBD1 as D (5 bases). Germline values: CDR1 SGHDN, CDR2 FVKESK. This CDR3 has 15 residues. Trimming took off 2 bases at V and 8 bases at J, with 16 bases between the two ends.

The chain combines TRBV2 with TRBJ2-6; D is ambiguous. Germline V gene data show CDR1 as SNHLY and CDR2 as FYNNEI. Trimming cost V 7 bases and J 1 base, with 14 bases left between them. CDR3 length: 16 residues. The CDR3 reads CASTTGVKSGANVLTF. The CDR3 DNA sequence: TGTGCCAGCACAACTGGGGTGAAATCTGGGGCCAACGTCCTGACTTTC.

The chain recombines TRBV27 with TRBJ2-1; no definite D call. This CDR3 spans 14 amino acids. The germline gives CDR1 MNHEY, CDR2 SMNVEV (reference sequence). Trimming left V 7 bases short and J 1 base short, with 11 bases between. The CDR3 DNA follows: TGTGCCAGCACCTCTCGGATGTCCTACAATGAGCAGTTCTTC. It specifies CASTSRMSYNEQFF.

V gene TRBV27 combines with J gene TRBJ2-7, with 10 bases lining up with TRBD2. The junction had 3 bases not matched to a gene; V was cut back by 6 bases and J by 4 bases. This CDR3 contains 13 residues. Per the germline V gene, CDR1 is MNHEY and CDR2 is SMNVEV (reference sequence). CDR3: CASSGTSDYEQYF. For the CDR3, the DNA is TGTGCCAGCAGCGGGACTAGCGATTACGAGCAGTACTTC.

This chain links TRBV5-8 with TRBJ2-5, with unresolved D. Trimming took off 2 bases at V and 5 bases at J, with 19 bases between the two ends. The CDR3 consists of 16 residues. Germline CDR1 reads SGHTS; CDR2 reads YDEGEE. The CDR3 sequence: CASSLIGPLDLETQYF. The DNA of the CDR3 is TGTGCCAGCAGCTTAATCGGCCCGCTGGATTTGGAGACCCAGTACTTC.

The rearrangement uses TRBV6-1 and TRBJ2-7; no clear D. Trimming left V 2 bases short and J 6 bases short, with 14 bases between. This CDR3 is built from 14 residues. Germline CDR1 and CDR2: MNHNS and SASEGT. CDR3 amino acids: CASSEFMGPSEQYF. The CDR3 region has the DNA TGTGCCAGCAGTGAATTTATGGGTCCATCCGAGCAGTACTTC.

The chain employs TRBV7-2 and TRBJ2-7; D tentatively fits TRBD1 or TRBD2 (5 bases each). Trimming removed 5 bases from V and 0 bases from J, with 8 bases in between. CDR1 is SGHTA, CDR2 FQGNSA, per germline. This CDR3 region has 13 residues. The CDR3 region has the DNA TGTGCCAGCAGCGAGGGGCGCTCCTACGAGCAGTACTTC. As protein: CASSEGRSYEQYF.

The rearrangement uses TRBV25-1 and TRBJ2-1; possible D gene TRBD1, 5 bases. The germline V gene has CDR1 MGHDK and CDR2 SYGVNS. Trimming took 4 bases from V and 3 from J, leaving 10 bases between them. The CDR3 consists of 14 residues. DNA for the CDR3: TGTGCCAGCAGTGGACAGCGTAACTACAATGAGCAGTTCTTC. Its protein is CASSGQRNYNEQFF.

The J gene is TRBJ2-3, the V gene TRBV7-2, with 7 positions matching TRBD2. The CDR3 consists of 15 residues. Germline CDR1 and CDR2: SGHTA and FQGNSA. V shed 5 bases and J 4 bases; nucleotides not matched to a gene: 9. The CDR3 protein is CASSPELAVSDTQYF. For the CDR3, the DNA is TGTGCCAGCAGCCCGGAGCTAGCGGTTTCAGATACGCAGTATTTT. Together with reference TRBV7-2 and TRBJ2-3, the CDR3 gives the full variable domain: GAGVSQSPSNKVTEKGKDVELRCDPISGHTALYWYRQSLGQGLEFLIYFQGNSAPDKSGLPSDRFSAERTGGSVSTLTIQRTQQEDSAVYLCASSPELAVSDTQYFGPGTRLTVL.

The rearrangement joins TRBV10-2 to TRBJ2-1; D is ambiguous. The CDR3 runs 15 residues. Germline V lookup: CDR1 WSHSY, CDR2 SAAADI. V was pared by 3 bases and J by 0 bases, with 9 bases between. The CDR3 protein is CASSDIKSSYNEQFF. Here the CDR3 DNA reads TGCGCCAGCAGTGATATTAAAAGCTCCTACAATGAGCAGTTCTTC.

The chain recombines TRBV19 with TRBJ1-3; 7 bases agree with TRBD1. V shed 6 bases and J 0 bases; nucleotides not matched to a gene: 8. Germline assignment: CDR1 LNHDA and CDR2 SQIVND (reference sequence). The CDR3 consists of 16 residues. The CDR3 DNA reads TGTGCCAGTAGCACCATAGGGACAGCCTCTGGAAACACCATATATTTT. Translated: CASSTIGTASGNTIYF.

As DNA, the CDR3 is TGTGCCAGCAGTTCAGCCACTGAAGCTTTCTTT. Residues: CASSSATEAFF. This rearrangement joins TRBV27 to TRBJ1-1; no firm D call. V gave up 4 bases and J gave up 4 bases, with 4 bases separating them. The CDR3 runs 11 residues. Germline loops: CDR1 MNHEY, CDR2 SMNVEV (reference sequence).